Below are 14 T cell receptor beta chains sequenced from a single sample in a study of control samples from healthy donors and cancer patients. Produced via immunoSEQ multiplex PCR; TCRdb's table is partial and in-frame only. The repertoire includes 150,000 to 200,000 clones, around 96% of them detected once, and over 0.9% sits in the top ten. The sequencing sample was made of blood. Receptors originate from a woman aged 30 to 39 in good health.

V gene TRBV7-3 combines with J gene TRBJ2-3; D unresolved. Germline V gene data show CDR1 as SGHTA and CDR2 as FQGTGA. With 5 bases removed from V and 0 bases from J, the gap between germline ends came to 6 bases. This CDR3 spans 13 amino acids. CDR3 amino acids: CASSATSTDTQYF. CDR3 nucleotide sequence: TGTGCCAGCAGCGCAACTAGCACAGATACGCAGTATTTT.

This clone was seen once. The chain is built from TRBV4-1 and TRBJ2-5; D may correspond to TRBD1 or TRBD2 (5 bases each). The germline CDR1 and CDR2 sequences are MGHRA and YSYEKL. The CDR3 covers 15 residues. V lost 2 bases, J lost 1 base, and 11 bases lay in between. The CDR3 sequence: CASSQSIGTQETQYF. The CDR3 region has the DNA TGCGCCAGCAGCCAAAGTATCGGGACCCAAGAGACCCAGTACTTC.

This chain uses TRBV28 with TRBJ1-5; the match to TRBD1 covers 8 bases. This CDR3 has 14 amino acids. The V and J ends lost 10 bases and 2 bases, in that order; junction bases with no gene match: 7. Germline assignment: CDR1 MDHEN and CDR2 SYDVKM. CDR3 loop: CAIETGQGNQPQHF. The DNA for the CDR3 is TGTGCCATCGAGACGGGACAGGGCAATCAGCCCCAGCATTTT.

The genes are TRBV5-4 and TRBJ1-2; TRBD1 matches 8 bases. Germline CDR1 and CDR2: SGHNT and YYREEE (reference sequence). The CDR3 contains 15 residues. V lost 0 bases, J lost 7 bases, and 8 bases stayed unmatched. The CDR3 reads CASSLGQGAGVGYTF. The CDR3 bases are TGTGCCAGCAGCTTGGGGCAGGGGGCGGGCGTTGGCTACACCTTC.

This clone was recorded only once. The chain is built from TRBV6-5 and TRBJ1-4, with D possibly matching TRBD1 (5 bases). Germline V gene sequence: CDR1 MNHEY, CDR2 SVGAGI. The CDR3 consists of 15 residues. The V end was cut by 1 base, the J end by 4 bases, with 10 bases between. CDR3 bases: TGTGCCAGCAGTTACTTTGGGGCACGTAATGAAAAACTGTTTTTT. Its protein product is CASSYFGARNEKLFF.

This clone has only one observation. The rearrangement joins TRBV5-4 to TRBJ1-2; possible D gene TRBD1, 5 bases. Germline assignment: CDR1 SGHNT and CDR2 YYREEE (reference sequence). The V end lost 0 bases, the J end lost 4 bases, and 10 bases lay between the germline ends. This CDR3 region has 14 residues. Here the CDR3 reads CASSLGQGAYGYTF. The DNA of the CDR3 is TGTGCCAGCAGCTTGGGGCAGGGTGCCTATGGCTACACCTTC.

The chain combines TRBV10-2 with TRBJ2-3; D is unclear. The CDR3 sequence is 20 residues long. V lost 3 bases to trimming and J lost 2 bases, with 27 bases between them. CDR1 and CDR2 from the germline V gene are WSHSY and SAAADI. DNA for the CDR3: TGCGCCAGCAGTGATGGGGATCTGGTGGGCCAGCCCACTCCCACAGATACGCAGTATTTT. It yields the protein CASSDGDLVGQPTPTDTQYF.

This clone was counted once. V usage is TRBV3-1 (or the pseudogene TRBV3-2) and J usage is TRBJ2-1, with TRBD2 as a possible D gene (6 bases). The CDR3 has 14 residues. V shed 4 bases and J shed 4 bases, with 11 bases lying between them. From germline, CDR1 is LGHDT and CDR2 YNNKEL (reference sequence). CDR3 sequence (DNA): TGTGCCAGCAGCCTACCCGGGAGTTACAATGAGCAGTTCTTC. It specifies CASSLPGSYNEQFF.

The CDR3 DNA sequence: TGTGCCAGCACAGGACAGGGGGCGCGTGGCTACACCTTC. Protein product: CASTGQGARGYTF. This chain joins TRBV5-8 and TRBJ1-2; TRBD1 aligns across 11 bases. CDR1 is SGHTS and CDR2 is YDEGEE in the germline V gene. The J segment lost 7 bases and the V segment lost 6 bases, leaving 5 bases of the junction unmatched. The CDR3 is 13 residues long.

The genes are TRBV2 and TRBJ2-7; D might be TRBD2 (7 bases). The germline V and J ends were trimmed by 5 bases and 3 bases, with 17 bases remaining between them. CDR1 and CDR2 from the germline V gene are SNHLY and FYNNEI. The CDR3 extends over 15 amino acids. In DNA, the CDR3 is TGTGCCAGCAGTCGCGGGGGCCGAAAAAGCTACGAGCAGTACTTC. This codes for CASSRGGRKSYEQYF.

The rearrangement links TRBV6-6 to TRBJ1-6; 9 nucleotides line up with TRBD1. The CDR3 extends over 15 amino acids. V shed 6 bases, J shed 5 bases, and the junction held 5 bases outside the gene matches. Germline V lookup: CDR1 MNHNY, CDR2 SVGAGI (reference sequence). The CDR3 nucleotides read TGTGCCAGCAGACAGGGGGCCGGAAATAATTCACCCCTCCACTTT. Translation: CASRQGAGNNSPLHF.

This rearrangement joins TRBV5-1 to TRBJ1-3; D remains unclear. The V end was cut by 2 bases, the J end by 1 base, with 7 bases between. CDR3 length: 14 amino acids. Germline V gene lookup returns CDR1 SGHRS and CDR2 YFSETQ. CDR3: CASSFFGSGNTIYF. DNA for the CDR3: TGCGCCAGCAGCTTTTTCGGTTCTGGAAACACCATATATTTT.

The gene calls are TRBV6-5 and TRBJ2-5, with D possibly being TRBD1 (5 bases). Germline values: CDR1 MNHEY, CDR2 SVGAGI. The CDR3 extends over 14 amino acids. V lost 5 bases to trimming and J lost 0 bases, with 10 bases between them. CDR3 sequence (DNA): TGTGCCAGCAGTCCCGGACACCACCAAGAGACCCAGTACTTC. It yields the protein CASSPGHHQETQYF.

The rearrangement uses TRBV6-5 and TRBJ1-5; D is ambiguous. Germline V gene data show CDR1 as MNHEY and CDR2 as SVGAGI. V gave up 4 bases and J gave up 5 bases, with 9 bases separating them. The CDR3 sequence is 13 residues long. CDR3 loop: CASSSRVHQPQHF. The CDR3, as DNA: TGTGCCAGCAGTTCCCGGGTACATCAGCCCCAGCATTTT.